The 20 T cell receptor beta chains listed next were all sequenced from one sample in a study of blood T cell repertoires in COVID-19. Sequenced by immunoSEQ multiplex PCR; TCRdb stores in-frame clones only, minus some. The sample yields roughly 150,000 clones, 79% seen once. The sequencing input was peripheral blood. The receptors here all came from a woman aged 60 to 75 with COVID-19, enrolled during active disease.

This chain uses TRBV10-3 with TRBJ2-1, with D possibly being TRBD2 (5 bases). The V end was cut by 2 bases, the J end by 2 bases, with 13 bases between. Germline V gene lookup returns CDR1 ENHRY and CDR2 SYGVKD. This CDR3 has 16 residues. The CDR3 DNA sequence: TGTGCCATCAGTGAGGTCGGGGTTCGGACCTACAATGAGCAGTTCTTC. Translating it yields CAISEVGVRTYNEQFF.

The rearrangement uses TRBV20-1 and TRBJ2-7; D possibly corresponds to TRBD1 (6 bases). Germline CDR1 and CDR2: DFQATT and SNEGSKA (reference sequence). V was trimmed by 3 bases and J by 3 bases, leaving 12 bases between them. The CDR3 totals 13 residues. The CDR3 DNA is TGCAGTGCTAGTTCCAGGGGCGACTACGAGCAGTACTTC. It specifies CSASSRGDYEQYF.

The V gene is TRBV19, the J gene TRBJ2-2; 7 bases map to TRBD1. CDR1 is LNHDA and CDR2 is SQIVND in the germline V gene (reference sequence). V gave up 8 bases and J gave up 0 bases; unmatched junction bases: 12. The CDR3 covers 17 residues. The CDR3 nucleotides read TGTGCCAGTCAACAGGACAGGTCCGCCACGAACACCGGGGAGCTGTTTTTT. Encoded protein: CASQQDRSATNTGELFF.

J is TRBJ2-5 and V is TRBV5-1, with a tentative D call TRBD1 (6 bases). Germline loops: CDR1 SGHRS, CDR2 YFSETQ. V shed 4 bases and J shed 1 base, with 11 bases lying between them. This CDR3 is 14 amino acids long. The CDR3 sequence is CASSATGFQETQYF. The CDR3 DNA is TGCGCCAGCAGCGCCACAGGGTTCCAAGAGACCCAGTACTTC.

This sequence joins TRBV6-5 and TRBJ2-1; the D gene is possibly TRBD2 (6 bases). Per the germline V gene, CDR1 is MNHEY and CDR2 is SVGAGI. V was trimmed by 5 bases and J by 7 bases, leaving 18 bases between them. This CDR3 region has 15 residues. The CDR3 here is CASSPTRFNINEQFF. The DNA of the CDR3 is TGTGCCAGCAGTCCGACTAGGTTTAATATTAATGAGCAGTTCTTC.

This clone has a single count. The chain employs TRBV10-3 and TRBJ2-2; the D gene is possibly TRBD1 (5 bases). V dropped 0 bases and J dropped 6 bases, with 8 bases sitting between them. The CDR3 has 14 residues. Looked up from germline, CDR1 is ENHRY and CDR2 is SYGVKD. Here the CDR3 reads CAISESWGAGELFF. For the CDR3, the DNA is TGTGCCATCAGTGAGTCTTGGGGCGCCGGGGAGCTGTTTTTT.

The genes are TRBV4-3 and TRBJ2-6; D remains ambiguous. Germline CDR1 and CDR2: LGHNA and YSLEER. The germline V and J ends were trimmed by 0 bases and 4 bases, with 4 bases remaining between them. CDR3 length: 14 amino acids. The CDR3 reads CASSQDSGANVLTF. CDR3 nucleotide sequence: TGCGCCAGCAGCCAAGACTCGGGGGCCAACGTCCTGACTTTC.

The CDR3 spells CASSFVAGQETQYF. CDR3 nucleotide sequence: TGTGCCAGCAGCTTTGTTGCAGGGCAGGAGACCCAGTACTTC. V usage is TRBV14 and J usage is TRBJ2-5; tentative D call: TRBD1 (5 bases). The CDR3 contains 14 residues. The germline V and J ends were trimmed by 5 bases and 5 bases, with 15 bases remaining between them. Germline values: CDR1 SGHDN, CDR2 FVKESK.

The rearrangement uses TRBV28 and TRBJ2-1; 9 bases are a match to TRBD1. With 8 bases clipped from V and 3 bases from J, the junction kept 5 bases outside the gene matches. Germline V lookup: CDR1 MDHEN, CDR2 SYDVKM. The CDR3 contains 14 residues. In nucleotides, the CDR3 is TGTGCCAGCCTAACAGGGGGCGGCTACAATGAGCAGTTCTTC. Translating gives CASLTGGGYNEQFF. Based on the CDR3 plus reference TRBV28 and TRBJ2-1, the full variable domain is DVKVTQSSRYLVKRTGEKVFLECVQDMDHENMFWYRQDPGLGLRLIYFSYDVKMKEKGDIPEGYSVSREKKERFSLILESASTNQTSMYLCASLTGGGYNEQFFGPGTRLTVL.

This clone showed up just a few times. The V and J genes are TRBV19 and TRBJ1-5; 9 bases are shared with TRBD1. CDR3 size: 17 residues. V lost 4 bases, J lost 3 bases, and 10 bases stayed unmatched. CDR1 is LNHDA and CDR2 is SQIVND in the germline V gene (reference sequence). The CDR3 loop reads CASSTTTGTGYNQPQHF. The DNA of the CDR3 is TGTGCCAGTAGTACCACCACCGGGACAGGGTACAATCAGCCCCAGCATTTT. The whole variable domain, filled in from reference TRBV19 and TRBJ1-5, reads DGGITQSPKYLFRKEGQNVTLSCEQNLNHDAMYWYRQDPGQGLRLIYYSQIVNDFQKGDIAEGYSVSREKKESFPLTVTSAQKNPTAFYLCASSTTTGTGYNQPQHFGDGTRLSIL.

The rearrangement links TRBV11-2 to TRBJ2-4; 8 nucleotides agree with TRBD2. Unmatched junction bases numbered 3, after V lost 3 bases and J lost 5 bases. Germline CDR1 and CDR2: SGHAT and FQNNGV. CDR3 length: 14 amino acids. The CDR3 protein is CASSLAGGQNIQYF. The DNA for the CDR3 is TGTGCCAGCAGCTTGGCGGGGGGACAAAACATTCAGTACTTC.

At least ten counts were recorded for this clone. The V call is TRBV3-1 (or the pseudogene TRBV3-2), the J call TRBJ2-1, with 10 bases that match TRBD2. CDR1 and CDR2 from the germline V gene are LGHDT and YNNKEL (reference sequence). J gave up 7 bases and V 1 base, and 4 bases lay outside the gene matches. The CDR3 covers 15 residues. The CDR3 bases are TGTGCCAGCAGCCAAGTTGGACTAGCGGTAAATGAGCAGTTCTTC. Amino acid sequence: CASSQVGLAVNEQFF.

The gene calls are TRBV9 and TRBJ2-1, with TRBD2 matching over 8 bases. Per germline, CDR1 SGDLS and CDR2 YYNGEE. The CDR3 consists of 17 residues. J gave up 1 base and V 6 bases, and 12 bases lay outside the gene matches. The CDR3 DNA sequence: TGTGCCAGCACCTCGACGGTAGCGGGAATATCCTACAATGAGCAGTTCTTC. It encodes CASTSTVAGISYNEQFF.

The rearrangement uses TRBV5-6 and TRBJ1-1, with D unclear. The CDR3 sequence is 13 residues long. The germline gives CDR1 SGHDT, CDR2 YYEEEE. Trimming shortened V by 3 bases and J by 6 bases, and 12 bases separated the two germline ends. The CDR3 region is CASSWMAGSEAFF. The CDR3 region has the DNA TGTGCCAGCAGCTGGATGGCGGGGTCTGAAGCTTTCTTT.

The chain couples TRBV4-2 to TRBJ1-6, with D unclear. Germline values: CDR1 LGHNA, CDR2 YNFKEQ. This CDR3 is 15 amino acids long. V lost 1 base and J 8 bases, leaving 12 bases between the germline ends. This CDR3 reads CASSQAQPGDSPLHF. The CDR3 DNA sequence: TGTGCCAGCAGCCAAGCGCAGCCTGGAGATTCACCCCTCCACTTT.

Here the CDR3 reads CASKRQGANQPQHF. In DNA, the CDR3 is TGTGCCAGTAAGCGACAGGGGGCAAATCAGCCCCAGCATTTT. The V and J genes are TRBV19 and TRBJ1-5, with 10 bases aligning to TRBD1. There are 14 residues in the CDR3. The germline V gene has CDR1 LNHDA and CDR2 SQIVND (reference sequence). The V segment lost 7 bases and the J segment 4 bases; nucleotides outside the gene matches: 4.

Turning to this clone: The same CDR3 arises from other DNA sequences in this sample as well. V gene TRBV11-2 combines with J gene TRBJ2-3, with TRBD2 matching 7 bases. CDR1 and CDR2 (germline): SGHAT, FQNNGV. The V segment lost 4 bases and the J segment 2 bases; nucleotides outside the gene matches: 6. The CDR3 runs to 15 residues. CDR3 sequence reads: CASSYGRGNTDTQYF. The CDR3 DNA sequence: TGTGCCAGCAGCTACGGGCGGGGGAACACAGATACGCAGTATTTT.

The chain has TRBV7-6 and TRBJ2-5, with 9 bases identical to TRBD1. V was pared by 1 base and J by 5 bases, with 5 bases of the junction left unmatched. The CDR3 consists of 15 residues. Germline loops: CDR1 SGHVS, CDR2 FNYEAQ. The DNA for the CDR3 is TGTGCCAGCAGCTTAGGGACAGGGGCGTGGGAGACCCAGTACTTC. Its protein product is CASSLGTGAWETQYF.

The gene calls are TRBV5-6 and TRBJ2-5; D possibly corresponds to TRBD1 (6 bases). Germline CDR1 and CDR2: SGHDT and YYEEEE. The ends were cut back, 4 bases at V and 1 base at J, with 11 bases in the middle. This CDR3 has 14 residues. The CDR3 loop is CASSPGTPQETQYF. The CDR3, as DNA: TGTGCCAGCAGCCCCGGGACACCCCAAGAGACCCAGTACTTC.

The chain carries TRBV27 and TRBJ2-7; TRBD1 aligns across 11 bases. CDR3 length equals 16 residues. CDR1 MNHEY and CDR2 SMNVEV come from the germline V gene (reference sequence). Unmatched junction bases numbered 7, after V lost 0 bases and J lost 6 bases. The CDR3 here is CASSLSGTGGTGEQYV. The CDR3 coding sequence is TGTGCCAGCAGTTTATCCGGGACAGGGGGAACGGGCGAGCAGTACGTC.